The next 21 T cell receptor beta chains were all read from a single sample in a study of technical replicates of blood from several donors. Sequencing was performed with immunoSEQ multiplex PCR; in TCRdb, only in-frame clones are kept and a portion is missing. The sample consists of roughly 62,000 clones, around nine tenths of them appearing once. Material: PBMCs. Receptors originate from a human donor in good health. Some clones in this sample may be carry-over from other donors' samples.

This chain links TRBV15 with TRBJ2-5, with 7 positions matching TRBD1. Looked up from germline, CDR1 is LNHNV and CDR2 is YYDKDF (reference sequence). This CDR3 spans 14 amino acids. Trimming cost V 5 bases and J 1 base; bases outside gene matches: 4. CDR3 DNA sequence: TGTGCCACCAGCTTTACAGGGGCCCAAGAGACCCAGTACTTC. Translated, it gives CATSFTGAQETQYF.

Sample share makes this clone medium-sized. The chain links TRBV7-9 to TRBJ1-2; TRBD1 agrees at 7 bases. Germline V gene sequence: CDR1 SEHNR, CDR2 FQNEAQ (reference sequence). The CDR3 consists of 15 residues. V lost 4 bases and J lost 14; bases outside the gene matches: 19. CDR3 DNA: TGTGCCAGCAGCTCAAGGACAGGACTCTTTCACGTTCGGACCTTC. Encoded protein: CASSSRTGLFHVRTF.

This clone was counted a single time. Sequence at one end of the junction differs from germline and may be a read error. The chain recombines TRBV7-3 with TRBJ2-1; D is unclear. The V gene's germline CDR1 is SGHTA and CDR2 FQGTGA. CDR3 size: 15 residues. The CDR3 DNA is TGTGCCAGCAGCTTACTACACTACTCCTATAATGAGCAGTTCTTC. This gives the protein CASSLLHYSYNEQFF.

This sequence joins TRBV7-9 and TRBJ2-5, with 10 bases fitting TRBD2. The V and J ends lost 5 bases and 5 bases, in that order; junction bases with no gene match: 11. The V gene's germline CDR1 is SEHNR and CDR2 FQNEAQ (reference sequence). This CDR3 has 16 residues. The CDR3 spells CASSAGSGRVVETQYF. CDR3 DNA sequence: TGTGCCAGCAGCGCCGGAAGCGGGAGGGTCGTGGAGACCCAGTACTTC.

This rearrangement joins TRBV6-5 to TRBJ1-2, with D hard to call. The ends were cut back, 6 bases at V and 8 bases at J, with 19 bases in the middle. Germline V lookup: CDR1 MNHEY, CDR2 SVGAGI. The CDR3 length is 14 residues. The CDR3 here is CASSYDSSTLGYTF. DNA for the CDR3: TGTGCCAGCAGCTATGACTCGTCGACCTTAGGCTACACCTTC.

The gene calls are TRBV5-6 and TRBJ1-2, with a weak D call TRBD1 (6 bases). The CDR3 consists of 15 residues. V was trimmed by 4 bases and J by 8 bases, leaving 21 bases between them. The germline gives CDR1 SGHDT, CDR2 YYEEEE. CDR3 sequence: CASSPRGQGTYGYTF. CDR3 in DNA: TGTGCCAGCAGCCCGCGGGGGCAGGGGACGTACGGCTACACCTTC.

The chain combines TRBV2 with TRBJ1-6, with D possibly matching TRBD1 (6 bases). The V end lost 7 bases, the J end lost 8 bases, and 18 bases lay between the germline ends. Germline values: CDR1 SNHLY, CDR2 FYNNEI. CDR3 length equals 15 residues. The CDR3 DNA reads TGTGCCAGCAATCCAGGACAGACGTCGGATTCACCCCTCCACTTT. Translating gives CASNPGQTSDSPLHF.

This clone was found once. The chain has TRBV2 and TRBJ2-7, with D maybe TRBD2 (5 bases). The V end was cut by 3 bases, the J end by 5 bases, with 11 bases between. Germline values: CDR1 SNHLY, CDR2 FYNNEI. The CDR3 loop spans 13 amino acids. CDR3 coding DNA: TGTGCCAGCAGTGATGTCGGAGGCGACGAGCAGTACTTC. It specifies CASSDVGGDEQYF.

CDR3 amino acids: CASSLAGQGGYEQYF. The CDR3 DNA reads TGTGCCAGCAGCTTAGCGGGACAGGGTGGTTACGAGCAGTACTTC. The chain uses TRBV7-2 and TRBJ2-7; TRBD1 agrees at 9 bases. Germline-derived CDR1 and CDR2 are SGHTA and FQGNSA. The CDR3 has 15 amino acids. J lost 4 bases, V lost 0 bases, and 4 bases had no gene match.

This sequence joins TRBV27 and TRBJ2-2; the match to TRBD1 covers 8 bases. The CDR3 is 15 amino acids. Germline V CDR1 and CDR2: MNHEY, SMNVEV (reference sequence). Trimming took 5 bases from V and 5 from J; bases not matched to a gene: 7. CDR3 sequence: CASSHDRGHTGELFF. DNA for the CDR3: TGTGCCAGCAGTCATGACAGGGGTCATACCGGGGAGCTGTTTTTT.

The chain recombines TRBV6-5 with TRBJ1-2; D perhaps matches TRBD1 (5 bases). The germline CDR1 and CDR2 sequences are MNHEY and SVGAGI. The CDR3 is made up of 14 amino acids. The V gene lost 3 bases and the J gene lost 6 bases, with 14 bases spanning the gap. This CDR3 reads CASSYSMGGDGYTF. The CDR3 coding sequence is TGTGCCAGCAGTTATTCCATGGGGGGAGATGGCTACACCTTC.

The chain couples TRBV9 to TRBJ2-1; 12 nucleotides align to TRBD1. The germline V gene has CDR1 SGDLS and CDR2 YYNGEE. CDR3 length: 16 amino acids. Unmatched junction bases numbered 9, after V lost 3 bases and J lost 8 bases. The CDR3 sequence: CASSGGGTGGLDEQFF. In DNA form, the CDR3 reads TGTGCCAGCAGCGGGGGCGGGACAGGGGGCTTGGATGAGCAGTTCTTC.

This chain joins TRBV5-1 and TRBJ2-5, with TRBD2 as a possible D gene (5 bases). Trimming shortened V by 0 bases and J by 3 bases, and 9 bases separated the two germline ends. This CDR3 is built from 14 residues. The V gene's germline CDR1 is SGHRS and CDR2 YFSETQ. CDR3 amino acids: CASSLASLEETQYF. The CDR3 nucleotides read TGCGCCAGCAGCTTGGCCTCACTAGAAGAGACCCAGTACTTC.

The J gene is TRBJ1-1, the V gene TRBV15; D is perhaps TRBD1 (5 bases). The ends were cut back, 0 bases at V and 4 bases at J, with 12 bases in the middle. This CDR3 has 15 amino acids. In germline, CDR1 is LNHNV, CDR2 YYDKDF (reference sequence). The CDR3 DNA reads TGTGCCACCAGCAGAGATGGGGGGTCGATCACTGAAGCTTTCTTT. It translates to CATSRDGGSITEAFF.

Written as DNA, the CDR3 is TGTGCCAGCAGTTACTCGAGGAACGGCAATCAGCCCCAGCATTTT. Translation: CASSYSRNGNQPQHF. V gene TRBV6-5 combines with J gene TRBJ1-5; D is uncertain. V lost 0 bases and J 2 bases, leaving 8 bases between the germline ends. CDR1 MNHEY and CDR2 SVGAGI come from the germline V gene. The CDR3 runs 15 residues.

The rearrangement joins TRBV23-1 to TRBJ2-3, with no clear D. TRBV23-1 is designated an ORF whose function remains uncertain. The V gene lost 0 bases and the J gene lost 0 bases, with 10 bases spanning the gap. The CDR3 extends over 16 amino acids. Written as DNA, the CDR3 is TGCGCCAGCAGTCAATCGGAGATCTTTAGCACAGATACGCAGTATTTT. As protein: CASSQSEIFSTDTQYF.

The gene calls are TRBV2 and TRBJ1-1, with unresolved D. Trimming cost V 2 bases and J 3 bases, with 4 bases left between them. The CDR3 length is 12 residues. Germline CDR1 reads SNHLY; CDR2 reads FYNNEI. CDR3 in amino acids: CASSEYDTEAFF. The CDR3 nucleotides read TGTGCCAGCAGTGAATATGACACTGAAGCTTTCTTT.

The chain carries TRBV19 and TRBJ2-3; D is possibly TRBD1 (6 bases). The germline V gene has CDR1 LNHDA and CDR2 SQIVND (reference sequence). The CDR3 spans 14 residues. Trimming pared 3 bases from V and 1 base from J, leaving 8 bases between. This CDR3 reads CASSMGARTDTQYF. The CDR3 coding sequence is TGTGCCAGTAGTATGGGGGCCCGCACAGATACGCAGTATTTT.

The chain has TRBV6-4 and TRBJ2-1; D not resolved. The germline V and J ends were trimmed by 0 bases and 2 bases, with 11 bases remaining between them. The CDR3 covers 16 residues. Germline V gives CDR1 MRHNA, CDR2 SNTAGT. CDR3 loop: CASSDSGRRAYNEQFF. The CDR3 nucleotides read TGTGCCAGCAGTGACTCAGGCAGACGGGCCTACAATGAGCAGTTCTTC.

This chain connects TRBV29-1 to TRBJ2-3; TRBD2 aligns across 7 bases. The V gene's germline CDR1 is SQVTM and CDR2 ANQGSEA. The CDR3 totals 16 residues. Losses at the gene ends were 4 bases for V and 2 bases for J; bases not matched to a gene: 12. CDR3 DNA sequence: TGCAGCGTTGTGGGCGGGCTAGCGGCCACCACAGATACGCAGTATTTT. It specifies CSVVGGLAATTDTQYF.

The J gene is TRBJ2-2, the V gene TRBV2; 10 positions match TRBD2. J gave up 7 bases and V 4 bases, and 6 bases lay outside the gene matches. Germline V gene sequence: CDR1 SNHLY, CDR2 FYNNEI. The CDR3 is 15 residues long. CDR3 DNA: TGTGCCAGCAGTGTCACTAGCGGGGAATTCGGGGAGCTGTTTTTT. Amino acid sequence: CASSVTSGEFGELFF.